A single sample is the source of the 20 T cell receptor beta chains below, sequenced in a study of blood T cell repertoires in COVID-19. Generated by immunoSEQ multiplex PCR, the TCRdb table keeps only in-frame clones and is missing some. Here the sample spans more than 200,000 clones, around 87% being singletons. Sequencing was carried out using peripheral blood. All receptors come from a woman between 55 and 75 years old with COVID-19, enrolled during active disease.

The CDR3 is CASSTLRRGRSPLHF. The DNA of the CDR3 is TGTGCCAGCAGTACCTTAAGGAGGGGGCGATCACCCCTCCACTTT. V is TRBV6-6 and J is TRBJ1-6; 7 nucleotides line up with TRBD1. The CDR3 has 15 residues. J was trimmed by 10 bases and V by 5 bases; bases with no gene match: 11. Germline V gene lookup returns CDR1 MNHNY and CDR2 SVGAGI (reference sequence).

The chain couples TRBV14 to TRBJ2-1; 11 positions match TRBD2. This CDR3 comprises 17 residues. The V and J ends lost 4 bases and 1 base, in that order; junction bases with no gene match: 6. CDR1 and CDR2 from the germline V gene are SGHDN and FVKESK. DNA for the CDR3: TGTGCCAGCAGCCGGAGTAGCGGGAGGGTATCCTACAATGAGCAGTTCTTC. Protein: CASSRSSGRVSYNEQFF.

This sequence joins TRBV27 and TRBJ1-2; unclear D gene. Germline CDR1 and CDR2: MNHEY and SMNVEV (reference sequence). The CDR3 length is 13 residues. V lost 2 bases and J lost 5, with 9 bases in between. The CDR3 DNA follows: TGTGCCAGCAGTTTAGGTCGGTTTTATGGCTACACCTTC. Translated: CASSLGRFYGYTF.

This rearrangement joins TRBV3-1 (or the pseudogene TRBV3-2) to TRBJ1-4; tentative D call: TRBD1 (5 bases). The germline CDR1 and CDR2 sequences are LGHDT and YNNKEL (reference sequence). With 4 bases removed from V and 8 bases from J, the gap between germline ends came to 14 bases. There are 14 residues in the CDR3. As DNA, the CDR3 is TGTGCCAGCAGCCCTTCGGGGGTAGGAGAAAAACTGTTTTTT. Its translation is CASSPSGVGEKLFF.

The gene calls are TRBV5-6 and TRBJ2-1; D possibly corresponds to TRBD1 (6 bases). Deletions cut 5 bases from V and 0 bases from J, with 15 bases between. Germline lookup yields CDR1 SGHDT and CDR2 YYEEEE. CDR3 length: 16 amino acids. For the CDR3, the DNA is TGTGCCAGCAGATCCCCTCGACAGGTCTCCTACAATGAGCAGTTCTTC. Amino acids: CASRSPRQVSYNEQFF.

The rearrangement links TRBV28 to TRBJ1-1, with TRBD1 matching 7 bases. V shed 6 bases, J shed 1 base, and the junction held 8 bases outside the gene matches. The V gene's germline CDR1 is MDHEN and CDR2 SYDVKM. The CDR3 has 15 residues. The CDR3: CASSHPTGANTEAFF. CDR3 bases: TGTGCCAGCAGCCACCCCACAGGGGCGAACACTGAAGCTTTCTTT.

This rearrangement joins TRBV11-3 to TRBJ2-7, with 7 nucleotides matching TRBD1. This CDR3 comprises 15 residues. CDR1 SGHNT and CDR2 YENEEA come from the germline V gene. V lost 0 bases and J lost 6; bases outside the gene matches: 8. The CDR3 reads CASSLDGTVGGEQYF. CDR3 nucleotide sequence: TGTGCCAGCAGCTTAGATGGGACAGTTGGCGGCGAGCAGTACTTC.

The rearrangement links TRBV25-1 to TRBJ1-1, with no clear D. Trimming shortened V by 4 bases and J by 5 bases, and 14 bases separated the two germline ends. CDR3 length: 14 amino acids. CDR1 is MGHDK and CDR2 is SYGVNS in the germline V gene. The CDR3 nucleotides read TGTGCCAGCAGTGGGGGAGGATTGCGAACTGAAGCTTTCTTT. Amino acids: CASSGGGLRTEAFF.

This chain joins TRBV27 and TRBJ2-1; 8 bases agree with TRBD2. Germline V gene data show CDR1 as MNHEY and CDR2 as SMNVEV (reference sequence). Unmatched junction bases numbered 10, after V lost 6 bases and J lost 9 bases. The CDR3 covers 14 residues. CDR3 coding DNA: TGTGCCAGCAGCCGGACTAGCTATTTCGGTGAGCAGTTCTTC. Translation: CASSRTSYFGEQFF.

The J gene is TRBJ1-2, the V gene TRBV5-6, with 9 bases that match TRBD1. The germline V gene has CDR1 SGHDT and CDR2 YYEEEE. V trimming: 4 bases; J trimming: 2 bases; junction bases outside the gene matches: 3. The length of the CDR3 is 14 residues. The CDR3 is CASSVDRGNYGYTF. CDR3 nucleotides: TGTGCCAGCAGCGTCGACAGGGGGAACTATGGCTACACCTTC.

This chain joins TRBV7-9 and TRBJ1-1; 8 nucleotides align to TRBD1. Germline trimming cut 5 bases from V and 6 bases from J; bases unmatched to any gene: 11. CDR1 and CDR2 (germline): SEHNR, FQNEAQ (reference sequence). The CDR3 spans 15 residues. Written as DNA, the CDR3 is TGTGCCAGCAGCACCGAAACAGGGGGGAAGGCTGAAGCTTTCTTT. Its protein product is CASSTETGGKAEAFF.

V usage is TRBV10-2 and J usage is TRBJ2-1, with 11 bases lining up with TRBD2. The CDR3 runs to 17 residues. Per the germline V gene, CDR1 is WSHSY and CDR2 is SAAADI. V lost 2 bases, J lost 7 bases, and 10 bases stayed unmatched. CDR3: CASSEINLLAGANEQFF. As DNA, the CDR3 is TGCGCCAGCAGTGAGATCAATCTACTAGCGGGAGCTAATGAGCAGTTCTTC.

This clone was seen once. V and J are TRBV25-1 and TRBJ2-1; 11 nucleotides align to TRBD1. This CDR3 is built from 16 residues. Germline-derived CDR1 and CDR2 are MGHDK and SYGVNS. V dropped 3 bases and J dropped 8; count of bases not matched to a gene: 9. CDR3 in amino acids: CASSEIGQGAWYEQFF. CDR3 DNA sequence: TGTGCCAGCAGTGAGATAGGACAGGGGGCCTGGTATGAGCAGTTCTTC.

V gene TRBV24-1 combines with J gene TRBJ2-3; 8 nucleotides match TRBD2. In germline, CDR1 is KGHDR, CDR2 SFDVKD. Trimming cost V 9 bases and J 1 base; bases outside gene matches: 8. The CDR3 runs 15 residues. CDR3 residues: CATQSGGLGTDTQYF. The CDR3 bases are TGTGCCACCCAGTCGGGGGGGCTTGGCACAGATACGCAGTATTTT.

The CDR3 here is CASSLATTNTEAFF. CDR3 coding DNA: TGTGCCAGCAGCTTAGCGACGACAAACACTGAAGCTTTCTTT. This rearrangement joins TRBV7-2 to TRBJ1-1; D not resolved. The CDR3 is 14 residues long. Per the germline V gene, CDR1 is SGHTA and CDR2 is FQGNSA. Trimming removed 0 bases at V and 2 bases at J, with 7 bases between. Combining the CDR3 with reference TRBV7-2 and TRBJ1-1 gives the whole variable domain GAGVSQSPSNKVTEKGKDVELRCDPISGHTALYWYRQSLGQGLEFLIYFQGNSAPDKSGLPSDRFSAERTGGSVSTLTIQRTQQEDSAVYLCASSLATTNTEAFFGQGTRLTVV.

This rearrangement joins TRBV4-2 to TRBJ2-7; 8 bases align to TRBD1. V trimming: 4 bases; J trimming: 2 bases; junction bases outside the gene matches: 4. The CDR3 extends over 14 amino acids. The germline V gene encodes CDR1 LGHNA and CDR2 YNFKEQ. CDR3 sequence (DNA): TGTGCCAGCAGCCGCGAACAGGGGGCCTACGAGCAGTACTTC. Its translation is CASSREQGAYEQYF.

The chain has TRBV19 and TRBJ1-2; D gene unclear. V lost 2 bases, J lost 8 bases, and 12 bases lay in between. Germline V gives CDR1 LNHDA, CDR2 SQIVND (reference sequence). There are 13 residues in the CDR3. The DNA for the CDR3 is TGTGCCAGTAGTATACGCGCGGGCTACGGCTACACCTTC. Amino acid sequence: CASSIRAGYGYTF.

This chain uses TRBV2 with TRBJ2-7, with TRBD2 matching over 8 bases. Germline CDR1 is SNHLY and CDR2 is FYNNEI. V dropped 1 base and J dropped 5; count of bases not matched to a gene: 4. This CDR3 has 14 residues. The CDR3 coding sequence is TGTGCCAGCAGTGAAGGGACTAGCTGGCACGAGCAGTACTTC. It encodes CASSEGTSWHEQYF.

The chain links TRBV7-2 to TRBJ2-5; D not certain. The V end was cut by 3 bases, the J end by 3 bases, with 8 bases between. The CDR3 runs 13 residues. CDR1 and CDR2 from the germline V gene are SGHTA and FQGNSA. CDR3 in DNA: TGTGCCAGCAGCTTTGGCGGAAAAGAGACCCAGTACTTC. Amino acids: CASSFGGKETQYF.

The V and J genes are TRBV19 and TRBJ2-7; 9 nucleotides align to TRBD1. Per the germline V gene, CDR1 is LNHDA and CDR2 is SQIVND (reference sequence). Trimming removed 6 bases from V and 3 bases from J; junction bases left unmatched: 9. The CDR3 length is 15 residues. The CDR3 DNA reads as TGTGCCAGTAGCATCGCGACAGGGGGGATCTACGAGCAGTACTTC. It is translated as CASSIATGGIYEQYF.